This entry lists 25 T cell receptor beta chains sequenced from one sample in a study of blood T cell repertoires in COVID-19 (dated by TCRdb to between 2020 and 2021). The library was built by means of the immunoSEQ multiplex PCR assay. TCRdb carries this immuneACCESS record with in-frame sequences only. Its versions omit some clonotypes, under half of them owing to an unresolved V gene in the studies checked, with the rest unexplained. The sample table records over 350,000 clones; about 89% of these occur just once. Around 0.86% of the sample lies in the top ten. The sample was PBMCs or T cells enriched from blood (not recorded which). The source of these receptors is a woman aged 40 to 50 who had been exposed to COVID-19.

The chain carries TRBV11-2 and TRBJ2-2; a weak D match, TRBD2 (5 bases). The V end lost 4 bases, the J end lost 1 base, and 16 bases lay between the germline ends. The CDR3 covers 17 residues. CDR1 is SGHAT and CDR2 is FQNNGV in the germline V gene. CDR3 DNA: TGTGCCAGCAGCTCTCCCCCTAAGGACTTGAACACCGGGGAGCTGTTTTTT. Protein product: CASSSPPKDLNTGELFF. Supplemented by reference TRBV11-2 and TRBJ2-2, the full variable domain reads EAGVAQSPRYKIIEKRQSVAFWCNPISGHATLYWYQQILGQGPKLLIQFQNNGVVDDSQLPKDRFSAERLKGVDSTLKIQPAKLEDSAVYLCASSSPPKDLNTGELFFGEGSRLTVL.

This chain joins TRBV4-1 and TRBJ1-1; D ambiguous. The CDR3 has 15 amino acids. Trimming took 0 bases from V and 0 from J, leaving 8 bases between them. CDR1 is MGHRA and CDR2 is YSYEKL in the germline V gene. The CDR3 here is CASSQDTAMNTEAFF. In DNA, the CDR3 is TGCGCCAGCAGCCAAGATACAGCAATGAACACTGAAGCTTTCTTT.

The J gene is TRBJ1-2, the V gene TRBV3-1 (or the pseudogene TRBV3-2); no clear D. This CDR3 region has 12 residues. V lost 4 bases, J lost 2 bases, and 5 bases lay in between. In germline, CDR1 is LGHDT, CDR2 YNNKEL (reference sequence). CDR3 nucleotides: TGTGCCAGCAGCCGGGAGAACTATGGCTACACCTTC. Protein: CASSRENYGYTF.

The chain couples TRBV10-1 to TRBJ2-3; the match to TRBD1 covers 9 bases. CDR1 and CDR2 from the germline V gene are WNHNN and SYGVQD (reference sequence). V lost 8 bases to trimming and J lost 0 bases; unmatched junction nucleotides: 15. The CDR3 has 18 residues. The CDR3 protein is CASSSGTGRRTSTDTQYF. CDR3 in DNA: TGCGCCAGCTCCTCCGGGACAGGGAGAAGGACTAGCACAGATACGCAGTATTTT.

The chain combines TRBV6-5 with TRBJ1-4; a weak D match, TRBD1 (6 bases). This CDR3 has 15 amino acids. V was trimmed by 7 bases and J by 5 bases, leaving 17 bases between them. Looked up from germline, CDR1 is MNHEY and CDR2 is SVGAGI. The CDR3 region has the DNA TGTGCCAGCACCGACCCAGGGGAAAAAAATGAAAAACTGTTTTTT. Translation gives CASTDPGEKNEKLFF.

The CDR3 nucleotides read TGCAGTGCTAGTATTCTCGGGAGCGGGAGAGCTCGGTACGAGCAGTACTTC. This translates into CSASILGSGRARYEQYF. The chain has TRBV20-1 and TRBJ2-7, with 8 nucleotides matching TRBD2. The J segment lost 4 bases and the V segment lost 3 bases, leaving 17 bases of the junction unmatched. This CDR3 spans 17 amino acids. CDR1 and CDR2 from the germline V gene are DFQATT and SNEGSKA (reference sequence).

This chain uses TRBV27 with TRBJ2-7, with D perhaps TRBD1 (5 bases). The CDR3 spans 13 residues. Germline V gene sequence: CDR1 MNHEY, CDR2 SMNVEV (reference sequence). Trimming pared 4 bases from V and 4 bases from J, leaving 11 bases between. CDR3 nucleotide sequence: TGTGCCAGCAGTTATCAGGGTTCTTACGAGCAGTACTTC. Protein: CASSYQGSYEQYF.

This chain links TRBV24-1 with TRBJ2-1, with D hard to call. Looked up from germline, CDR1 is KGHDR and CDR2 is SFDVKD. CDR3 length: 12 amino acids. Trimming stripped 1 base from V and 10 bases from J, with 7 bases between. For the CDR3, the DNA is TGTGCCACCAGTGATTTACAACGCGAGCAGTTCTTC. It is translated as CATSDLQREQFF.

The chain carries TRBV19 and TRBJ2-1; a possible D gene is TRBD1 (5 bases). Germline lookup yields CDR1 LNHDA and CDR2 SQIVND (reference sequence). V was cut by 5 bases and J by 16 bases, with 18 bases left in between. CDR3 size: 12 residues. CDR3 residues: CASSARTSSLFF. The CDR3 region has the DNA TGTGCCAGTAGTGCTAGGACAAGTAGCCTTTTCTTC.

The chain employs TRBV24-1 and TRBJ2-2, with TRBD1 as a possible D gene (6 bases). V was shortened by 1 base and J by 5 bases, with 13 bases between the two germline ends. The CDR3 runs to 16 residues. Germline CDR1 is KGHDR and CDR2 is SFDVKD. CDR3 loop: CATSDLSTGRTGELFF. The CDR3, as DNA: TGTGCCACCAGTGATTTATCGACAGGCCGAACCGGGGAGCTGTTTTTT.

This clone came up once. This CDR3 is CASSASQGALINEQFF. CDR3 nucleotides: TGTGCCAGCAGCGCATCCCAGGGGGCATTAATTAATGAGCAGTTCTTC. The rearrangement links TRBV14 to TRBJ2-1; 8 bases are shared with TRBD1. The CDR3 spans 16 residues. Trimming removed 5 bases from V and 7 bases from J; junction bases left unmatched: 13. The germline CDR1 and CDR2 sequences are SGHDN and FVKESK.

The CDR3 nucleotides are TGTGCCAGCAGACCCTGGGGGCCTCATCACAACACCGGGGAGCTGTTTTTT. Translated, it gives CASRPWGPHHNTGELFF. The chain links TRBV6-4 to TRBJ2-2; possibly TRBD1 for D (6 bases). This CDR3 region has 17 residues. Germline-derived CDR1 and CDR2 are MRHNA and SNTAGT. V lost 6 bases and J 2 bases, leaving 19 bases between the germline ends.

V gene TRBV6-2 or TRBV6-3 combines with J gene TRBJ1-2; D remains unclear. The V gene lost 0 bases and the J gene lost 0 bases, with 20 bases spanning the gap. This CDR3 has 19 residues. Germline V CDR1 and CDR2: MNHEY, SVGEGT. Written as DNA, the CDR3 is TGTGCCAGCAGTTACTCGGGCCACTCGGTACGTCAAGCTAACTATGGCTACACCTTC. Amino acids: CASSYSGHSVRQANYGYTF.

The rearrangement links TRBV13 to TRBJ1-2, with D perhaps TRBD1 (5 bases). The CDR3 is 14 amino acids. Germline CDR1 is PRHDT and CDR2 is FYEKMQ (reference sequence). V was trimmed by 6 bases and J by 0 bases, leaving 11 bases between them. Written as DNA, the CDR3 is TGTGCCAGCAGGAGGGGAGGATCTAACTATGGCTACACCTTC. Translated, it gives CASRRGGSNYGYTF.

V is TRBV10-3 and J is TRBJ2-5; TRBD1 aligns across 9 bases. Germline lookup yields CDR1 ENHRY and CDR2 SYGVKD. Germline trimming cut 10 bases from V and 5 bases from J; bases unmatched to any gene: 8. CDR3 length equals 13 residues. As DNA, the CDR3 is TGTGCCACCGGAACAGGGGGCTCGGAGACCCAGTACTTC. Translation gives CATGTGGSETQYF.

The V gene is TRBV29-1, the J gene TRBJ1-3, with D possibly TRBD1 on 5 matching bases. The germline V and J ends were trimmed by 3 bases and 8 bases, with 8 bases remaining between them. CDR3 length: 11 residues. CDR1 and CDR2 (germline): SQVTM, ANQGSEA. CDR3 region: CSVDRADTIYF. The CDR3 DNA reads as TGCAGCGTTGACAGGGCTGACACCATATATTTT.

The rearrangement joins TRBV19 to TRBJ2-2, with D unclear. Germline V lookup: CDR1 LNHDA, CDR2 SQIVND (reference sequence). The CDR3 consists of 14 residues. V dropped 3 bases and J dropped 7 bases, with 12 bases sitting between them. The CDR3 bases are TGTGCCAGTAGTATCAACACTAAGGTCGGGGAGCTGTTTTTT. Protein: CASSINTKVGELFF.

This rearrangement joins TRBV10-3 to TRBJ1-1, with TRBD1 matching over 10 bases. Germline values: CDR1 ENHRY, CDR2 SYGVKD. The CDR3 has 13 amino acids. V dropped 8 bases and J dropped 5; count of bases not matched to a gene: 5. CDR3 protein: CAIGDRGLTEAFF. CDR3 bases: TGTGCCATCGGGGACAGGGGATTGACTGAAGCTTTCTTT.

The genes are TRBV5-1 and TRBJ2-7; 7 bases line up with TRBD1. Germline V gene sequence: CDR1 SGHRS, CDR2 YFSETQ. The CDR3 contains 17 residues. The V segment lost 0 bases and the J segment 7 bases; nucleotides outside the gene matches: 16. The CDR3: CASSLVQGGSFIWEQYF. In DNA, the CDR3 is TGCGCCAGCAGCTTGGTTCAAGGGGGCAGCTTTATATGGGAGCAGTACTTC.

The J gene is TRBJ2-5, the V gene TRBV5-4; D gene unclear. CDR1 is SGHNT, CDR2 YYREEE, per germline (reference sequence). Deletions cut 4 bases from V and 4 bases from J, with 17 bases between. The CDR3 sequence is 15 residues long. The CDR3: CASSPRMRLGETQYF. DNA for the CDR3: TGTGCCAGCAGCCCTAGGATGAGGTTAGGAGAGACCCAGTACTTC.

The chain carries TRBV5-6 and TRBJ2-1; 8 bases match TRBD1. With V trimmed by 4 bases and J by 0 bases, 6 bases remained unmatched. The CDR3 consists of 16 residues. Germline CDR1 is SGHDT and CDR2 is YYEEEE. The CDR3 nucleotides read TGTGCCAGCAGCCCCACCGGACAGGGCTCCTACAATGAGCAGTTCTTC. Its protein product is CASSPTGQGSYNEQFF.

The gene calls are TRBV7-6 and TRBJ2-2; 8 positions match TRBD2. CDR1 and CDR2 from the germline V gene are SGHVS and FNYEAQ. The CDR3 covers 15 residues. Losses at the gene ends were 5 bases for V and 5 bases for J; bases not matched to a gene: 7. CDR3 residues: CASSPVGGVTGELFF. CDR3 bases: TGTGCCAGCAGCCCCGTCGGGGGGGTAACCGGGGAGCTGTTTTTT.

The gene calls are TRBV6-5 and TRBJ2-7, with D maybe TRBD1 (5 bases). V was cut by 6 bases and J by 0 bases, with 9 bases left in between. The CDR3 covers 13 residues. Germline V gives CDR1 MNHEY, CDR2 SVGAGI. CDR3 sequence reads: CASRQEFSYEQYF. CDR3 sequence (DNA): TGTGCCAGCAGACAGGAGTTCTCCTACGAGCAGTACTTC.

The chain couples TRBV2 to TRBJ1-4; D gene ambiguous. This CDR3 contains 14 residues. V lost 2 bases, J lost 7 bases, and 11 bases lay in between. Germline V lookup: CDR1 SNHLY, CDR2 FYNNEI. CDR3 in DNA: TGTGCCAGCAGTGAACGAGGGAAGCGTGAAAAACTGTTTTTT. Its protein product is CASSERGKREKLFF.

This chain joins TRBV15 and TRBJ2-5; D possibly corresponds to TRBD2 (5 bases). The V end lost 5 bases, the J end lost 5 bases, and 12 bases lay between the germline ends. Germline-derived CDR1 and CDR2 are LNHNV and YYDKDF (reference sequence). The CDR3 has 13 amino acids. The CDR3 sequence: CATSPRGLETQYF. CDR3 DNA: TGTGCCACCAGCCCAAGAGGACTGGAGACCCAGTACTTC.